This record concerns one TCR beta chain sequence. The data originate from a study of blood T cell repertoires in COVID-19. Study information: Spain, Italy and the United States supplied samples that represented acute and convalescent COVID-19. PBMCs, B-cell-depleted T cells, or T cells were the source of the cDNA or gDNA that made up the material.

The V gene's germline CDR1 is SGHVS and CDR2 FNYEAQ. There are 18 residues in the CDR3. J gave up 0 bases and V 2 bases, and 3 bases lay outside the gene matches. Per the authors' pipeline: For nucleated cells, counts were estimated from reference gene primer amplification. Assay: immunoSEQ multiplex PCR; the TCRdb copy retains only in-frame clones and omits some. Clone size and the V and J calls come from that table; the DNA yielded D and trimming. This sample yields roughly 250,000 clones, of which about 87% are seen a single time; around 7.8% belongs to the top ten. Sequencing used peripheral blood. The sequence was collected from a human donor in a cohort sampled during active COVID-19. The chain employs TRBV7-6 and TRBJ2-2; 13 bases agree with TRBD2. The CDR3 nucleotides are TGTGCCAGCAGCTTATCAACTAGCGGGGGGGCGAACACCGGGGAGCTGTTTTTT. Protein product: CASSLSTSGGANTGELFF. Based on the CDR3 plus reference TRBV7-6 and TRBJ2-2, the full variable domain is GAGVSQSPRYKVTKRGQDVALRCDPISGHVSLYWYRQALGQGPEFLTYFNYEAQQDKSGLPNDRFSAERPEGSISTLTIQRTEQRDSAMYRCASSLSTSGGANTGELFFGEGSRLTVL.